What follows describes a single TCR beta chain. The data derive from a study of blood T cell repertoires in COVID-19. Study information: Researchers got acute and convalescent COVID-19 samples from the United States, Italy and Spain.

Methods used by the authors: From reference gene primer amplification, estimates of nucleated cell counts were derived. Sequenced by immunoSEQ multiplex PCR; TCRdb stores in-frame clones only, minus some. V and J calls and clone size follow that table, whereas D and trimming were derived from the DNA. This sample has approximately 76,000 clones, with about 80% found just once. Germline CDR1 and CDR2: LNHDA and SQIVND (reference sequence). CDR3 size: 17 residues. With 0 bases clipped from V and 2 bases from J, the junction kept 7 bases outside the gene matches. Sequenced sample: peripheral blood. The genes are TRBV19 and TRBJ2-3, with 8 bases that match TRBD1. The sequence was obtained from a woman aged 70-85 years with acute or convalescent COVID-19. The CDR3 nucleotides read TGTGCCAGTAGTATAGATCGACGGGGACAGGTCACAGATACGCAGTATTTT. It is translated as CASSIDRRGQVTDTQYF.